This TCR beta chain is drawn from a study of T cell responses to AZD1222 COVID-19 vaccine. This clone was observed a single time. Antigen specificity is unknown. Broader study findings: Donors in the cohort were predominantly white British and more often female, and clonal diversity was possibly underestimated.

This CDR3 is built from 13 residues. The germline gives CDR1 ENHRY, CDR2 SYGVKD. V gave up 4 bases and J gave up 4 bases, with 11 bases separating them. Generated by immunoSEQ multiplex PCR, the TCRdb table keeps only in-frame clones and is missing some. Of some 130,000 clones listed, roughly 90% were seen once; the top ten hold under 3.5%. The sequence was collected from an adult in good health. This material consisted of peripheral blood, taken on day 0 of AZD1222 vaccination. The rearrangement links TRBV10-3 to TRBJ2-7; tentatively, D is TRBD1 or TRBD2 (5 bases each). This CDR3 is CAISVAREYEQYF. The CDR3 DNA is TGTGCCATCAGTGTTGCCAGGGAGTACGAGCAGTACTTC.